This T cell receptor (beta chain) was sequenced for a study of T cells in Graves' hyperthyroidism and ophthalmopathy. RNA transcripts served as the template for amplifying TCR beta CDR3 regions. The HTBI primer set served for first-round RT-PCR of the TCR CDR3. MiXCR was run by TCRdb on the multiplex PCR reads, yielding one entry per CDR3 protein. The profile covers about half a million distinct CDR3 sequences, with less than 25% appearing a single time and over 9% taken by the ten largest. For this clonotype: The antigen is not known. At one end the junction does not follow the germline gene, possibly because of a read error.

Study-level results: Ophthalmopathy was separated from stable hyperthyroidism by a 13 V-J model.

The clonotype originates from a woman under 40 with Graves' ophthalmopathy. Sequencing input: blood.

The CDR3 loop is CASSHWGPRPYERYF. CDR3 DNA sequence: TGTGCCAGCAGTCATTGGGGCCCTCGACCCTACGAGCGGTACTTC. V usage is TRBV7-6 and J usage is TRBJ2-7; possible D gene TRBD1, 5 bases. There are 15 residues in the CDR3. Germline V lookup: CDR1 SGHVS, CDR2 FNYEAQ.